This record looks at one TCR beta chain sequence and its context. This record comes from a study of CD8 T cells in Susac syndrome. It was with random hexamers that 0.5 to 1 ug RNA was reverse transcribed. The TCR beta CDR3 was amplified by immunoSEQ multiplex PCR across 54 Vbeta, 13 Jbeta. TCRdb recomputed calls from the immunoSEQ multiplex PCR reads with MiXCR, one row per CDR3 protein. The repertoire holds about 76,000 distinct CDR3 sequences, with about 91% as singletons. V was clipped by 3 bases and J by 4 bases, with 18 bases between them. Germline V lookup: CDR1 MGHDK, CDR2 SYGVNS. The length of the CDR3 is 16 residues. The authors carried out high-throughput sequencing of TCR beta. They applied it to CD8+ and CD4+ T cells obtained from blood. In contrast to the negatively isolated CD8+ and CD4+ T cells, TEMRA cells were FACS-enriched.

The chain carries TRBV25-1 and TRBJ1-2, with D possibly TRBD1 on 5 matching bases. This receptor was taken from a human donor with multiple sclerosis. Sequencing was carried out using CD8+ T cells from PBMCs. The CDR3 sequence: CASSEVGVLGSYGYTF. The CDR3 nucleotides read TGTGCCAGCAGTGAGGTAGGGGTGTTGGGATCCTATGGCTACACCTTC.